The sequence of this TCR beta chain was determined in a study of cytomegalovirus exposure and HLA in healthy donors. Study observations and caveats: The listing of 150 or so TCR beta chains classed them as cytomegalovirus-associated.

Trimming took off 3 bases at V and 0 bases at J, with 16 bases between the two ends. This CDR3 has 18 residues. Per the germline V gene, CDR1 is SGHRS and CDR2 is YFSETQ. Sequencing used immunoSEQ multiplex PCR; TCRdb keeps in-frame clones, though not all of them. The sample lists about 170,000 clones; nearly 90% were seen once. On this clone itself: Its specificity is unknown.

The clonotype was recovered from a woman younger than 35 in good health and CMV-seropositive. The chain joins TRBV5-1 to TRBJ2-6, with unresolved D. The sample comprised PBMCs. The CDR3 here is CASSSDQQLNSGANVLTF. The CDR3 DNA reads TGCGCCAGCAGCTCGGATCAACAGTTAAACTCTGGGGCCAACGTCCTGACTTTC.